Sequencing of this T cell receptor (beta chain) was carried out in a study of neoadjuvant nivolumab and ipilimumab in lung cancer. Data came from immunoSEQ multiplex PCR; TCRdb stores just in-frame clones and leaves some out. This sample has 3,500 to 4,500 clones, with around nine tenths found just once. This CDR3 has 13 amino acids. V trimming: 5 bases; J trimming: 3 bases; junction bases outside the gene matches: 4. The V gene's germline CDR1 is LNHDA and CDR2 SQIVND (reference sequence). The chain is built from TRBV19 and TRBJ2-7, with 7 bases aligning to TRBD2. This specimen consisted of adjacent normal lung tissue, obtained after neoadjuvant nivolumab, alone or with ipilimumab, at or shortly before surgery. The sequence derives from an adult with non-small cell lung cancer. The CDR3 DNA follows: TGTGCCAGTAGTCCTAGCGGACTCTACGAGCAGTACTTC. Protein product: CASSPSGLYEQYF.